Presented here are 32 T cell receptor beta chains from one specimen sequenced in a study of blood T cells in healthy people across ages. Together with a sample-barcoded 5' primer, a J-beta primer mix was included in a second PCR lasting about 6 to 11 cycles. TCRdb itself ran the 5' RACE reads through MiXCR, one entry per CDR3 protein. The table shows fewer than 950,000 distinct CDR3 sequences, with around 34% occurring only once. The sample consisted of blood. These receptors were taken from a man between 18 and 29 years old in good health.

This clonotype was observed many times. This chain connects TRBV4-3 to TRBJ2-3; no clear D gene. Germline V gene data show CDR1 as LGHNA and CDR2 as YSLEER. V lost 0 bases, J lost 2 bases, and 6 bases lay in between. The CDR3 covers 14 residues. The CDR3 DNA reads TGCGCCAGCAGCCAAGACTCCTCCACAGATACGCAGTATTTT. Its protein is CASSQDSSTDTQYF.

Remarks on this clonotype: This may be a read error, as it is one base from a much larger clone. The chain combines TRBV29-1 with TRBJ2-1; the D is unclear. The V end lost 3 bases, the J end lost 1 base, and 10 bases lay between the germline ends. The CDR3 is 14 residues long. Germline CDR1 and CDR2: SQVTM and ANQGSEA. The CDR3 spells CSVEDPDSYNEQFF. DNA of the CDR3: TGCAGCGTTGAGGACCCCGATTCCTACAATGAGCAGTTCTTC.

The chain links TRBV12-3 or TRBV12-4 to TRBJ2-3; 7 bases fit TRBD1. This CDR3 contains 15 residues. J gave up 2 bases and V 4 bases, and 6 bases lay outside the gene matches. The CDR3 nucleotides read TGTGCCAGCAGTTCTAACGGACAGGACACAGATACGCAGTATTTT. It codes for CASSSNGQDTDTQYF.

The sample holds many counts of this clonotype. V usage is TRBV12-3 or TRBV12-4 and J usage is TRBJ1-1; no clear D gene. The CDR3 is 14 residues long. Between the trimmed V and J ends, which lost 3 bases and 0 bases, there was a span of 8 bases. The CDR3 nucleotides are TGTGCCAGCAGTTTTGGGAGTGTGAACACTGAAGCTTTCTTT. It translates to CASSFGSVNTEAFF.

V gene TRBV7-9 combines with J gene TRBJ2-3, with D possibly being TRBD2 (6 bases). V lost 9 bases and J 0 bases, leaving 13 bases between the germline ends. The length of the CDR3 is 14 residues. Germline assignment: CDR1 SEHNR and CDR2 FQNEAQ (reference sequence). The CDR3 coding sequence is TGTGCCAGTGGCGGGGTACGGAGCACAGATACGCAGTATTTT. Amino acids: CASGGVRSTDTQYF. Filled out from reference TRBV7-9 and TRBJ2-3, the complete variable domain reads DTGVSQNPRHKITKRGQNVTFRCDPISEHNRLYWYRQTLGQGPEFLTYFQNEAQLEKSRLLSDRFSAERPKGSFSTLEIQRTEQGDSAMYLCASGGVRSTDTQYFGPGTRLTVL.

The chain uses TRBV7-6 and TRBJ2-3; the D is unclear. This CDR3 region has 14 residues. Germline V gene data show CDR1 as SGHVS and CDR2 as FNYEAQ. Between the trimmed V and J ends, which lost 5 bases and 6 bases, there was a span of 15 bases. As DNA, the CDR3 is TGTGCCAGCAGCCAAGCGACCTTGGGGGATACGCAGTATTTT. It yields the protein CASSQATLGDTQYF.

As concerns this clonotype: One base away lies a much larger clone, so this may be a sequencing read error. The chain links TRBV20-1 to TRBJ2-7; 7 positions match TRBD2. The CDR3 consists of 15 residues. V lost 6 bases to trimming and J lost 10 bases; unmatched junction nucleotides: 21. Germline values: CDR1 DFQATT, CDR2 SNEGSKA (reference sequence). The CDR3 sequence is CSAEAAGGAGNTQYF. DNA for the CDR3: TGCAGTGCCGAAGCGGCGGGCGGAGCGGGAAACACTCAGTACTTC.

This clonotype was seen a few times. The chain is built from TRBV7-2 and TRBJ2-1, with 8 nucleotides matching TRBD2. The CDR3 loop spans 19 amino acids. Looked up from germline, CDR1 is SGHTA and CDR2 is FQGNSA. V gave up 5 bases and J gave up 3 bases; unmatched junction bases: 18. The DNA for the CDR3 is TGTGCCAGCAGCCGGGGGATACGGCGGGGGGTAGACCGCTACAATGAGCAGTTCTTC. Protein product: CASSRGIRRGVDRYNEQFF.

CDR3 nucleotide sequence: TGTGCCAGCAGTCCCCAGGGGGTTTTCGATGAAAAACTGTTTTTT. It translates to CASSPQGVFDEKLFF. The genes are TRBV6-6 and TRBJ1-4; 7 bases align to TRBD1. The ends lost 5 bases at V and 6 bases at J; junction bases unmatched: 9. The length of the CDR3 is 15 residues. CDR1 and CDR2 from the germline V gene are MNHNY and SVGAGI (reference sequence).

This clonotype occurred many times. DNA of the CDR3: TGTGCCAGCAGTCGGACTAGCCAGTTGGAGACCCAGTACTTC. The encoded protein is CASSRTSQLETQYF. The rearrangement links TRBV12-3 or TRBV12-4 to TRBJ2-5; 8 positions match TRBD2. The ends lost 5 bases at V and 5 bases at J; junction bases unmatched: 7. The CDR3 is 14 residues long.

The CDR3 DNA follows: TGTGCCAGCAGTGACCATTGTGCCTACGGGTACGAGCAGTACTTC. Translation gives CASSDHCAYGYEQYF. The chain uses TRBV6-4 and TRBJ2-5; D call uncertain. The DNA end lines up better with TRBJ2-7; the J call may be wrong. The CDR3 totals 15 residues. Per the germline V gene, CDR1 is MRHNA and CDR2 is SNTAGT.

This clonotype was seen a few times. V and J are TRBV20-1 and TRBJ1-1, with D tentatively TRBD1 (6 bases). The CDR3 length is 14 residues. The V gene lost 5 bases and the J gene lost 1 base, with 14 bases spanning the gap. Germline loops: CDR1 DFQATT, CDR2 SNEGSKA (reference sequence). CDR3 sequence: CSALVTGENTEAFF. Here the CDR3 DNA reads TGCAGTGCTCTTGTGACAGGAGAGAACACTGAAGCTTTCTTT.

The sample holds a few counts of this clonotype. CDR3 in amino acids: CSFVGRVNTEAFF. CDR3 sequence (DNA): TGCAGCTTTGTCGGGAGGGTGAACACTGAAGCTTTCTTT. The chain links TRBV29-1 to TRBJ1-1; D call uncertain. Germline CDR1 and CDR2: SQVTM and ANQGSEA. V lost 8 bases to trimming and J lost 0 bases, with 13 bases between them. The CDR3 extends over 13 amino acids. Drawing the rest from reference TRBV29-1 and TRBJ1-1, the complete variable domain is SAVISQKPSRDICQRGTSLTIQCQVDSQVTMMFWYRQQPGQSLTLIATANQGSEATYESGFVIDKFPISRPNLTFSTLTVSNMSPEDSSIYLCSFVGRVNTEAFFGQGTRLTVV.

This chain joins TRBV6-6 and TRBJ2-7; D is possibly TRBD1 (5 bases). Germline-derived CDR1 and CDR2 are MNHNY and SVGAGI (reference sequence). The CDR3 covers 15 residues. V lost 6 bases, J lost 0 bases, and 15 bases lay in between. CDR3 residues: CASRAPRQSSYEQYF. The CDR3 DNA is TGTGCCAGCAGGGCCCCGAGACAGAGCTCCTACGAGCAGTACTTC.

This clonotype was counted between two and nine times. The chain carries TRBV11-2 and TRBJ2-5; 11 positions agree with TRBD2. V shed 8 bases and J 4 bases; nucleotides not matched to a gene: 3. CDR1 and CDR2 (germline): SGHAT, FQNNGV. The CDR3 is made up of 13 amino acids. Here the CDR3 DNA reads TGTGCCAGCCTAGGACTAGCGGGAGAGACCCAGTACTTC. As protein: CASLGLAGETQYF.

This clonotype has just a few counts. The rearrangement links TRBV6-2 or TRBV6-3 to TRBJ2-3; D is unclear. There are 15 residues in the CDR3. From germline, CDR1 is MNHEY and CDR2 SVGEGT. V lost 0 bases to trimming and J lost 4 bases, with 11 bases between them. The CDR3 is CASSYSSGQADTQYF. The DNA for the CDR3 is TGTGCCAGCAGTTACTCGAGTGGTCAGGCAGATACGCAGTATTTT.

The J gene is TRBJ2-1, the V gene TRBV7-2; D remains ambiguous. The V gene lost 7 bases and the J gene lost 6 bases, with 13 bases spanning the gap. Germline CDR1 and CDR2: SGHTA and FQGNSA. CDR3 length equals 13 residues. The CDR3 sequence: CASTTYGGNEQFF. The DNA of the CDR3 is TGTGCCAGCACGACTTACGGTGGCAATGAGCAGTTCTTC.

This clonotype was detected only a few times. The chain recombines TRBV6-1 with TRBJ1-5; D remains unclear. The length of the CDR3 is 15 residues. Germline assignment: CDR1 MNHNS and CDR2 SASEGT. With 1 base removed from V and 5 bases from J, the gap between germline ends came to 12 bases. As DNA, the CDR3 is TGTGCCAGCAGTGAAGGGGCCCCGTGGTATCAGCCCCAGCATTTT. The encoded protein is CASSEGAPWYQPQHF.

This clonotype was recorded a few times. The chain links TRBV7-3 to TRBJ2-3; possible D gene TRBD2, 5 bases. The germline V gene has CDR1 SGHTA and CDR2 FQGTGA. This CDR3 is 14 amino acids long. Trimming left V 4 bases short and J 3 bases short, with 11 bases between. The CDR3 loop reads CASSSGELTDTQYF. In nucleotides, the CDR3 is TGTGCCAGCAGCTCCGGGGAACTGACAGATACGCAGTATTTT.

This clonotype has a count of ten or more. The genes are TRBV10-3 and TRBJ1-2; D not certain. The CDR3 runs to 11 residues. Trimming removed 2 bases from V and 4 bases from J, with 2 bases in between. Germline V lookup: CDR1 ENHRY, CDR2 SYGVKD. CDR3 nucleotide sequence: TGTGCCATCAGTGAGGCCTATGGCTACACCTTC. Encoded protein: CAISEAYGYTF.

This clonotype was counted many times. The V call is TRBV7-2, the J call TRBJ2-3; D remains unclear. Germline V gene sequence: CDR1 SGHTA, CDR2 FQGNSA. Trimming stripped 0 bases from V and 3 bases from J, with 10 bases between. CDR3 length equals 15 residues. CDR3 sequence (DNA): TGTGCCAGCAGCTTAGCTGCCATCCGAACAGATACGCAGTATTTT. Amino acids: CASSLAAIRTDTQYF. The full variable domain, with the rest looked up from reference TRBV7-2 and TRBJ2-3, is GAGVSQSPSNKVTEKGKDVELRCDPISGHTALYWYRQSLGQGLEFLIYFQGNSAPDKSGLPSDRFSAERTGGSVSTLTIQRTQQEDSAVYLCASSLAAIRTDTQYFGPGTRLTVL.

This clonotype was counted a single time. One end of the junction varies from germline; a read error may be responsible. The chain recombines TRBV25-1 with TRBJ2-7, with 9 bases lining up with TRBD1. The CDR3 has 14 residues. Germline V gives CDR1 MGHDK, CDR2 SYGVNS. The CDR3 loop reads CASSDEQGAYGQYF. In nucleotides, the CDR3 is TGTGCCAGCAGTGATGAACAGGGGGCCTACGGGCAGTACTTC.

This clonotype appeared a few times. The DNA of the CDR3 is TGTGCCAGCAGTTTAGACAGCAAGGCAACTAATGAAAAACTGTTTTTT. Its protein product is CASSLDSKATNEKLFF. The chain couples TRBV12-3 or TRBV12-4 to TRBJ1-4; no reliable D call. Between the trimmed V and J ends, which lost 1 base and 0 bases, there was a span of 9 bases. The CDR3 totals 16 residues.

The chain carries TRBV6-2 or TRBV6-3 and TRBJ2-7; possible D gene TRBD1, 5 bases. The germline V gene has CDR1 MNHEY and CDR2 SVGEGT. V was cut by 7 bases and J by 4 bases, with 17 bases left in between. The CDR3 runs 14 residues. DNA for the CDR3: TGTGCCAGCATCAACGCAGGGAAAGGTTACGAGCAGTACTTC. Amino acids: CASINAGKGYEQYF.

In its sample, this clonotype was seen a few times. This chain uses TRBV6-5 with TRBJ2-1, with TRBD2 as a possible D gene (6 bases). Germline V CDR1 and CDR2: MNHEY, SVGAGI. CDR3 length: 16 amino acids. Deletions cut 0 bases from V and 4 bases from J, with 13 bases between. The CDR3 reads CASSYSQGRGYNEQFF. CDR3 bases: TGTGCCAGCAGTTACTCCCAAGGACGGGGGTACAATGAGCAGTTCTTC.

The sample holds many counts of this clonotype. This chain joins TRBV4-3 and TRBJ2-7; D perhaps matches TRBD1 (5 bases). Germline CDR1 LGHNA, CDR2 YSLEER. The CDR3 contains 15 residues. Trimming took off 1 base at V and 1 base at J, with 11 bases between the two ends. In DNA, the CDR3 is TGCGCCAGCAGCCAAGCGCTCCAGGGTTCCTACGAGCAGTACTTC. As protein: CASSQALQGSYEQYF.

The gene calls are TRBV25-1 and TRBJ1-5; D is undetermined. Trimming took off 1 base at V and 3 bases at J, with 10 bases between the two ends. Germline V CDR1 and CDR2: MGHDK, SYGVNS. The CDR3 covers 15 residues. DNA for the CDR3: TGTGCCAGCAGTGAATCGTCGGTCATCAATCAGCCCCAGCATTTT. Residues: CASSESSVINQPQHF.

This clonotype occurred many times. This chain connects TRBV20-1 to TRBJ1-2, with D possibly being TRBD1 (5 bases). Trimming stripped 3 bases from V and 8 bases from J, with 16 bases between. CDR1 is DFQATT and CDR2 is SNEGSKA in the germline V gene (reference sequence). The CDR3 loop spans 13 amino acids. The CDR3 sequence is CSARPPQGWGYTF. CDR3 in DNA: TGCAGTGCTAGGCCCCCCCAGGGTTGGGGCTACACCTTC.

J is TRBJ2-1 and V is TRBV29-1; TRBD2 might be the D (6 bases). The ends were cut back, 1 base at V and 7 bases at J, with 23 bases in the middle. This CDR3 has 17 amino acids. Germline lookup yields CDR1 SQVTM and CDR2 ANQGSEA. Here the CDR3 reads CSVEGPQSRRVLNEQFF. The CDR3 bases are TGCAGCGTTGAAGGACCCCAGTCCCGGAGGGTGTTGAATGAGCAGTTCTTC.

Remarks on this clonotype: A junction end diverges from the germline sequence, so it may reflect a read error. CDR3 sequence: CAGSRGQENSPLHF. CDR3 nucleotides: TGTGCCGGCAGTAGAGGACAGGAGAATTCACCCCTCCACTTT. The chain has TRBV12-3 or TRBV12-4 and TRBJ1-6, with TRBD1 identical over 7 bases. The CDR3 has 14 residues.

V and J are TRBV5-1 and TRBJ1-2, with 7 nucleotides matching TRBD1. The germline V gene encodes CDR1 SGHRS and CDR2 YFSETQ. The CDR3 runs to 15 residues. Trimming at V came to 4 bases and at J to 4 bases, leaving 10 bases not matched to a gene. The CDR3 region has the DNA TGCGCCAGCAGCCTCGAAAATCCAGGGGGCTATGGCTACACCTTC. Translation: CASSLENPGGYGYTF.

The rearrangement uses TRBV15 and TRBJ2-3, with 11 positions matching TRBD2. From germline, CDR1 is LNHNV and CDR2 YYDKDF (reference sequence). After removal of 3 bases from V and 0 bases from J, the junction contained 5 bases not matched to a gene. The CDR3 spans 17 residues. The CDR3 DNA sequence: TGTGCCACCAGCAGGACTAGCGGGGCTGCTAGCACAGATACGCAGTATTTT. Amino acids: CATSRTSGAASTDTQYF.